This entry lists 23 T cell receptor beta chains sequenced from one sample in a study of blood T cell repertoires in COVID-19. Clones were sequenced by immunoSEQ multiplex PCR, and TCRdb holds only the in-frame ones, with some missing. The table has roughly 200,000 clones, roughly nine tenths seen once; the top ten hold around 2.3%. Input material: PBMCs or T cells enriched from blood (not recorded which). The receptors originated from a woman in her thirties or forties with acute COVID-19.

This chain joins TRBV12-3 or TRBV12-4 and TRBJ1-1; D is uncertain. Trimming took off 6 bases at V and 7 bases at J, with 12 bases between the two ends. The length of the CDR3 is 12 residues. CDR3 residues: CASSVSGLEAFF. DNA for the CDR3: TGTGCCAGCAGCGTATCAGGCCTTGAAGCTTTCTTT.

This chain uses TRBV28 with TRBJ2-5; TRBD1 agrees at 8 bases. The CDR3 has 16 residues. Germline V gene data show CDR1 as MDHEN and CDR2 as SYDVKM. Trimming at V came to 5 bases and at J to 1 base, leaving 9 bases not matched to a gene. Here the CDR3 reads CASSGGDRTFQETQYF. The DNA for the CDR3 is TGTGCCAGCAGTGGAGGGGACAGGACCTTCCAAGAGACCCAGTACTTC.

The chain is built from TRBV4-3 and TRBJ2-7; D might be TRBD2 (6 bases). The CDR3 spans 14 residues. Germline CDR1 LGHNA, CDR2 YSLEER. V was cut by 6 bases and J by 6 bases, with 18 bases left in between. DNA for the CDR3: TGCGCCAGCAGGAGGACTACCGAAGGAGGCGAGCAGTACTTC. It codes for CASRRTTEGGEQYF.

The chain couples TRBV15 to TRBJ1-5, with D perhaps matching TRBD1 (5 bases). Looked up from germline, CDR1 is LNHNV and CDR2 is YYDKDF (reference sequence). The CDR3 is 16 amino acids. V lost 0 bases to trimming and J lost 3 bases, with 12 bases between them. The CDR3 sequence: CATSRDLTDNNQPQHF. The CDR3 region has the DNA TGTGCCACCAGCAGAGATCTGACAGACAACAATCAGCCCCAGCATTTT.

V and J are TRBV6-5 and TRBJ2-2; TRBD1 matches 8 bases. Looked up from germline, CDR1 is MNHEY and CDR2 is SVGAGI. The CDR3 has 14 amino acids. Germline trimming cut 6 bases from V and 3 bases from J; bases unmatched to any gene: 3. CDR3 region: CASRDRAHTGELFF. CDR3 bases: TGTGCCAGCAGGGACAGGGCGCACACCGGGGAGCTGTTTTTT.

This clone was counted between two and nine times. This CDR3 is CARQKRDRGDTGELFF. As DNA, the CDR3 is TGTGCCCGACAGAAACGGGACAGGGGAGACACCGGGGAGCTGTTTTTT. The V call is TRBV27, the J call TRBJ2-2, with TRBD1 identical over 10 bases. Germline trimming cut 11 bases from V and 3 bases from J; bases unmatched to any gene: 12. Germline V CDR1 and CDR2: MNHEY, SMNVEV (reference sequence). This CDR3 spans 16 amino acids.

The chain links TRBV19 to TRBJ2-1; weak D call: TRBD1 (6 bases). The CDR3 has 18 residues. Trimming took 5 bases from V and 0 from J, leaving 20 bases between them. Germline V gene lookup returns CDR1 LNHDA and CDR2 SQIVND (reference sequence). CDR3 loop: CASSLVLEADSSYNEQFF. CDR3 bases: TGTGCCAGTAGTCTCGTTCTGGAAGCGGACAGCTCCTACAATGAGCAGTTCTTC.

This chain uses TRBV9 with TRBJ2-2; D uncertain. The germline V gene has CDR1 SGDLS and CDR2 YYNGEE. Deletions cut 1 base from V and 6 bases from J, with 13 bases between. This CDR3 region has 15 residues. Here the CDR3 reads CASSVRQDRSGELFF. CDR3 bases: TGTGCCAGCAGCGTAAGGCAGGATAGGTCCGGGGAGCTGTTTTTT.

This clone occurred once. DNA for the CDR3: TGTGCCAGCAGTTTAGGTAGTCGACAGGGGAGGCTTGGCTACACCTTC. It is translated as CASSLGSRQGRLGYTF. This chain connects TRBV28 to TRBJ1-2; TRBD1 matches 8 bases. The germline V gene encodes CDR1 MDHEN and CDR2 SYDVKM. This CDR3 is built from 16 residues. The ends lost 2 bases at V and 7 bases at J; junction bases unmatched: 12.

J is TRBJ2-7 and V is TRBV7-6, with unresolved D. Germline CDR1 is SGHVS and CDR2 is FNYEAQ. The CDR3 totals 15 residues. V was clipped by 5 bases and J by 1 base, with 15 bases between them. The CDR3 spells CASSLGPDSSYEQYF. The CDR3 DNA reads as TGTGCCAGCAGCCTAGGACCTGACTCATCCTACGAGCAGTACTTC.

J is TRBJ2-3 and V is TRBV28; TRBD2 matches at 12 bases. This CDR3 has 15 amino acids. Germline assignment: CDR1 MDHEN and CDR2 SYDVKM. Trimming removed 5 bases from V and 3 bases from J; junction bases left unmatched: 3. This CDR3 is CASSRTSGITDTQYF. The CDR3 DNA reads as TGTGCCAGCAGTCGGACTAGCGGGATAACAGATACGCAGTATTTT.

The V call is TRBV19, the J call TRBJ2-1; D may be TRBD2 (5 bases). Per germline, CDR1 LNHDA and CDR2 SQIVND (reference sequence). Trimming shortened V by 6 bases and J by 9 bases, and 9 bases separated the two germline ends. The CDR3 covers 11 residues. CDR3 bases: TGTGCCAGTAGCGCCCGGGGTGAGCAGTTCTTC. This encodes CASSARGEQFF.

The genes are TRBV13 and TRBJ2-3, with 10 bases matching TRBD2. CDR1 and CDR2 (germline): PRHDT, FYEKMQ (reference sequence). V trimming: 3 bases; J trimming: 2 bases; junction bases outside the gene matches: 14. The CDR3 is 19 residues long. Here the CDR3 DNA reads TGTGCCAGCAGCTTCAAAAATCTAGCGGGGGCCTACCTCACAGATACGCAGTATTTT. Its translation is CASSFKNLAGAYLTDTQYF.

The V gene is TRBV6-2 or TRBV6-3, the J gene TRBJ2-1, with D hard to call. Trimming took off 3 bases at V and 0 bases at J, with 6 bases between the two ends. This CDR3 comprises 14 residues. CDR1 MNHEY and CDR2 SVGEGT come from the germline V gene. The CDR3 spells CASSYGDSYNEQFF. The CDR3 coding sequence is TGTGCCAGCAGTTATGGAGACTCCTACAATGAGCAGTTCTTC.

This chain uses TRBV7-6 with TRBJ2-6; 9 bases line up with TRBD1. Germline CDR1 and CDR2: SGHVS and FNYEAQ. With V trimmed by 4 bases and J by 0 bases, 7 bases remained unmatched. This CDR3 is 18 amino acids long. CDR3 sequence: CASSSQDRGHSGANVLTF. The DNA of the CDR3 is TGTGCCAGCAGCTCCCAGGACAGGGGTCACTCTGGGGCCAACGTCCTGACTTTC.

This sequence joins TRBV5-3 and TRBJ1-4, with D possibly being TRBD1 (5 bases). TRBV5-3 is classed as an ORF, of uncertain function. The CDR3 is made up of 14 amino acids. V lost 4 bases, J lost 7 bases, and 14 bases lay in between. CDR3 loop: CARSRGQGGEKLFF. The CDR3 DNA sequence: TGTGCCAGAAGCCGTGGGCAGGGCGGTGAAAAACTGTTTTTT.

The V gene is TRBV27, the J gene TRBJ1-2, with D perhaps matching TRBD1 (6 bases). The CDR3 spans 15 residues. Trimming removed 6 bases from V and 7 bases from J, with 21 bases in between. Germline lookup yields CDR1 MNHEY and CDR2 SMNVEV (reference sequence). The CDR3 DNA is TGTGCCAGCAGCCCTACCACGACAGGTTTGAGTGGCTACACCTTC. The encoded protein is CASSPTTTGLSGYTF.

This rearrangement joins TRBV11-3 to TRBJ1-5; the D gene is possibly TRBD1 (6 bases). Germline V gene lookup returns CDR1 SGHNT and CDR2 YENEEA. Trimming stripped 6 bases from V and 4 bases from J, with 22 bases between. This CDR3 is 17 amino acids long. The CDR3 bases are TGTGCCAGCAGACCAGGGGAAGACGGGTATGGGAATCAGCCCCAGCATTTT. Translated: CASRPGEDGYGNQPQHF.

The chain carries TRBV12-5 and TRBJ2-1, with 7 bases lining up with TRBD2. The CDR3 length is 20 residues. Per germline, CDR1 LGHNT and CDR2 FRNRAP. The junction had 19 bases not matched to a gene; V was cut back by 0 bases and J by 5 bases. The CDR3 DNA follows: TGTGCTAGTGGTTTGGTACCCCTAGCTTTGGGCGGGAGCCCCCACAATGAGCAGTTCTTC. Protein product: CASGLVPLALGGSPHNEQFF.

This chain connects TRBV7-8 to TRBJ1-1; 10 bases are shared with TRBD1. The V and J ends lost 5 bases and 1 base, in that order; junction bases with no gene match: 7. The length of the CDR3 is 16 residues. The germline gives CDR1 SGHVS, CDR2 FQNEAQ. The DNA of the CDR3 is TGTGCCAGCAGCCTTACCCGGACAGGGGGGAACACTGAAGCTTTCTTT. Translated, it gives CASSLTRTGGNTEAFF.

The chain joins TRBV4-1 to TRBJ1-4; no clear D. Germline V lookup: CDR1 MGHRA, CDR2 YSYEKL. The V gene lost 4 bases and the J gene lost 7 bases, with 13 bases spanning the gap. The CDR3 covers 14 residues. The CDR3: CASSLGLWREKLFF. The CDR3 DNA follows: TGCGCCAGCAGCCTGGGCCTCTGGCGTGAAAAACTGTTTTTT.

This chain joins TRBV5-1 and TRBJ1-2; D call uncertain. The length of the CDR3 is 14 residues. From germline, CDR1 is SGHRS and CDR2 YFSETQ. V lost 0 bases, J lost 4 bases, and 10 bases lay in between. CDR3 loop: CASSLAGKAYGYTF. For the CDR3, the DNA is TGCGCCAGCAGCTTGGCAGGAAAGGCCTATGGCTACACCTTC.

This sequence joins TRBV11-2 and TRBJ2-2; 7 positions agree with TRBD1. This CDR3 comprises 14 residues. Germline trimming cut 4 bases from V and 6 bases from J; bases unmatched to any gene: 5. Germline V gives CDR1 SGHAT, CDR2 FQNNGV. The CDR3 DNA is TGTGCCAGCAGCTCGTACACAGGGGCCGGGGAGCTGTTTTTT. Its protein is CASSSYTGAGELFF.